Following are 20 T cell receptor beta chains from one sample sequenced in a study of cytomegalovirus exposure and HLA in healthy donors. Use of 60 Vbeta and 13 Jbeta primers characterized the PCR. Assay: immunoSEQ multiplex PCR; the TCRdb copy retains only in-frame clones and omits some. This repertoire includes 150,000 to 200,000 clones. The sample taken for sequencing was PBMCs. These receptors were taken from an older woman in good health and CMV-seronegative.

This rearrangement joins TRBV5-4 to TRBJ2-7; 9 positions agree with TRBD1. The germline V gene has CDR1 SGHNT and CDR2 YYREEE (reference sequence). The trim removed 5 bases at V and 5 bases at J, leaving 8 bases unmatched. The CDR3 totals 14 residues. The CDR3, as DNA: TGTGCCAGCAGTTTACTGGGACAGGGACACGAGCAGTACTTC. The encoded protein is CASSLLGQGHEQYF.

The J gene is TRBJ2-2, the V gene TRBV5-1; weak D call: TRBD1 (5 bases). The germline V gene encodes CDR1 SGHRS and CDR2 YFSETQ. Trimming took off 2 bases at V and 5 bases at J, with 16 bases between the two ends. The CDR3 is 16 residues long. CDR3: CASSFAGPGQTGELFF. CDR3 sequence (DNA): TGCGCCAGCAGCTTCGCAGGGCCAGGGCAGACCGGGGAGCTGTTTTTT.

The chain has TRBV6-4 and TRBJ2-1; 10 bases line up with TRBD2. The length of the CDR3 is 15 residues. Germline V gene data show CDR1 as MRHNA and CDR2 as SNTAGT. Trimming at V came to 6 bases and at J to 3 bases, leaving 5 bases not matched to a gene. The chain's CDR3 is CASSPTSGDYNEQFF. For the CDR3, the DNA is TGTGCCAGCAGCCCTACTAGCGGGGACTACAATGAGCAGTTCTTC.

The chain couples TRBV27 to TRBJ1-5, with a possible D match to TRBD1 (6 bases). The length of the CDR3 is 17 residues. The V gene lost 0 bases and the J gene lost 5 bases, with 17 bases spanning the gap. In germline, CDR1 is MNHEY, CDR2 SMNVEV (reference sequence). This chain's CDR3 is CASSLSAVGGADQPQHF. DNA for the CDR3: TGTGCCAGCAGTTTATCGGCAGTGGGGGGGGCGGATCAGCCCCAGCATTTT.

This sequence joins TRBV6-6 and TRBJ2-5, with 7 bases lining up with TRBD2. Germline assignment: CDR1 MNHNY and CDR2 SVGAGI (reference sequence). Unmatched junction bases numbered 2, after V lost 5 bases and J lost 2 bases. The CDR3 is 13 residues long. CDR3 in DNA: TGTGCCAGCAGTCGCGGGAGACAAGAGACCCAGTACTTC. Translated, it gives CASSRGRQETQYF.

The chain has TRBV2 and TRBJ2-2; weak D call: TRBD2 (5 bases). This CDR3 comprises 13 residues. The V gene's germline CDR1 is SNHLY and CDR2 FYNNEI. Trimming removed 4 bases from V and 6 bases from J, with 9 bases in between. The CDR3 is CASSVEGSGELFF. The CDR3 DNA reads TGTGCCAGCAGTGTAGAGGGCTCCGGGGAGCTGTTTTTT. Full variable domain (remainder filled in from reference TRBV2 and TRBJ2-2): EPEVTQTPSHQVTQMGQEVILRCVPISNHLYFYWYRQILGQKVEFLVSFYNNEISEKSEIFDDQFSVERPDGSNFTLKIRSTKLEDSAMYFCASSVEGSGELFFGEGSRLTVL.

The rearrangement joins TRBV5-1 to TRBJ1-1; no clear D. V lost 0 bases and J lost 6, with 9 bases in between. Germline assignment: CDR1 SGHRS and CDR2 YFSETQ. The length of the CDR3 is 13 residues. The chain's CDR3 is CASSLDGRAEAFF. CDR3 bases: TGCGCCAGCAGCTTGGATGGGCGCGCTGAAGCTTTCTTT. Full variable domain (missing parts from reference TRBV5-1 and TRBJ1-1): KAGVTQTPRYLIKTRGQQVTLSCSPISGHRSVSWYQQTPGQGLQFLFEYFSETQRNKGNFPGRFSGRQFSNSRSEMNVSTLELGDSALYLCASSLDGRAEAFFGQGTRLTVV.

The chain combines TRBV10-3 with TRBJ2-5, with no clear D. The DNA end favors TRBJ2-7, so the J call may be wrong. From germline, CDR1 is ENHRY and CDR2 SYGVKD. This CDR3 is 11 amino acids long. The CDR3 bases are TGTGCCATCAGTCCCGCCCACGAGCAGTACTTC. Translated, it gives CAISPAHEQYF.

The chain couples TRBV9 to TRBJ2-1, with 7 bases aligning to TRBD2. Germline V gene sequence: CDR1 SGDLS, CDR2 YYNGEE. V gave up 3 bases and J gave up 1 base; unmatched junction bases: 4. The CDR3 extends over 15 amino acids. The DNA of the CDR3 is TGTGCCAGCAGCGGAACTAGCGTGTCCTACAATGAGCAGTTCTTC. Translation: CASSGTSVSYNEQFF.

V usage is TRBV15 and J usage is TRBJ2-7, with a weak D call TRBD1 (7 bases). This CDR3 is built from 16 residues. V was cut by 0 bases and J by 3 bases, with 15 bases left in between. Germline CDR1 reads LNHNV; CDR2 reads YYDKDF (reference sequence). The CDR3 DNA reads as TGTGCCACCAGCAGAGATCTAGGAGGGGGCTACTACGAGCAGTACTTC. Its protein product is CATSRDLGGGYYEQYF.

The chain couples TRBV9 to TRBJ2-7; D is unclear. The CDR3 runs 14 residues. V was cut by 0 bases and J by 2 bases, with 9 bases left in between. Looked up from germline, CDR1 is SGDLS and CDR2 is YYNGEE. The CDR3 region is CASSVVPSPYEQYF. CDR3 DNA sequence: TGTGCCAGCAGCGTAGTCCCTTCCCCCTACGAGCAGTACTTC.

CDR3 sequence: CASSLGPSGLFF. The CDR3 nucleotides read TGTGCCAGCAGCTTAGGTCCATCAGGGCTGTTTTTT. V and J are TRBV7-2 and TRBJ2-2; D gene ambiguous. The CDR3 runs to 12 residues. Germline V gene lookup returns CDR1 SGHTA and CDR2 FQGNSA. V was pared by 1 base and J by 13 bases, with 10 bases between.

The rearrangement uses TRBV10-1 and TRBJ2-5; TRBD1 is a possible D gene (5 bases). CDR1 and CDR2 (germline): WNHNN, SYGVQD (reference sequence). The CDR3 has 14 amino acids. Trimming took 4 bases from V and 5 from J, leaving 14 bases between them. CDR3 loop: CASSAGALGETQYF. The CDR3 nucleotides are TGCGCCAGCAGTGCTGGGGCCTTAGGGGAGACCCAGTACTTC.

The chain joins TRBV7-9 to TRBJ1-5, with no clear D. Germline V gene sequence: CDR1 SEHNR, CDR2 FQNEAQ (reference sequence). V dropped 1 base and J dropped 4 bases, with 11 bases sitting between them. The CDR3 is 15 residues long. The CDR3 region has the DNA TGTGCCAGCAGCTTAGGGACTGTGGGGAATCAGCCCCAGCATTTT. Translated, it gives CASSLGTVGNQPQHF.

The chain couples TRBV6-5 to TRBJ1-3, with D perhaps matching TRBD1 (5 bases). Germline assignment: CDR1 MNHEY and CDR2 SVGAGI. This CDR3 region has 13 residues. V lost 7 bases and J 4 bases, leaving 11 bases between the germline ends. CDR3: CASTGTIGNTIYF. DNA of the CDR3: TGTGCCAGCACCGGGACTATCGGAAACACCATATATTTT.

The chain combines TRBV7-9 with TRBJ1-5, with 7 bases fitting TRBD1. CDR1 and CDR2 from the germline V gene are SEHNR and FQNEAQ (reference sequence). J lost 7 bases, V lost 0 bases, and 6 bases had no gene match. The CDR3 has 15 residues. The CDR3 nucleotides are TGTGCCAGCAGCTTAGCCGGGACAGACGGCCAGCCCCAGCATTTT. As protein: CASSLAGTDGQPQHF.

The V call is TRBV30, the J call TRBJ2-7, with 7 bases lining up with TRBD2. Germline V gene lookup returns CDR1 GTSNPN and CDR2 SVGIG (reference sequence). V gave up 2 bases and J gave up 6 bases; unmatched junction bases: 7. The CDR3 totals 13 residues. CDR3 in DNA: TGTGCCTGGAGTCCCGGACTAGTCGTCGAGCAGTACTTC. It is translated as CAWSPGLVVEQYF. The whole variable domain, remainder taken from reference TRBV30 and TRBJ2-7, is SQTIHQWPATLVQPVGSPLSLECTVEGTSNPNLYWYRQAAGRGLQLLFYSVGIGQISSEVPQNLSASRPQDRQFILSSKKLLLSDSGFYLCAWSPGLVVEQYFGPGTRLTVT.

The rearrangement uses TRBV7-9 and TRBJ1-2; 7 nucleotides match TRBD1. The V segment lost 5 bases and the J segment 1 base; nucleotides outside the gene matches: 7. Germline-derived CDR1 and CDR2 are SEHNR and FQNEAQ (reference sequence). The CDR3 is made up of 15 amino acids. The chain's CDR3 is CASSPWQGVNYGYTF. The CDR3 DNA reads TGTGCCAGCAGCCCCTGGCAGGGGGTTAACTATGGCTACACCTTC.

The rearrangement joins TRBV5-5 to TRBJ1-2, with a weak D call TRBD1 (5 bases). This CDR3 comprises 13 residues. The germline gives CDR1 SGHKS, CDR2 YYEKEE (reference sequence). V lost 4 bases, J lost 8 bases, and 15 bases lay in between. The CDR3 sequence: CASSDRWTQGYTF. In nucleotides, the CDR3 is TGTGCCAGCAGCGATCGGTGGACACAAGGCTACACCTTC. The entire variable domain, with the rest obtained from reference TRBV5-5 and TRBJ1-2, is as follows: DAGVTQSPTHLIKTRGQQVTLRCSPISGHKSVSWYQQVLGQGPQFIFQYYEKEERGRGNFPDRFSARQFPNYSSELNVNALLLGDSALYLCASSDRWTQGYTFGSGTRLTVV.

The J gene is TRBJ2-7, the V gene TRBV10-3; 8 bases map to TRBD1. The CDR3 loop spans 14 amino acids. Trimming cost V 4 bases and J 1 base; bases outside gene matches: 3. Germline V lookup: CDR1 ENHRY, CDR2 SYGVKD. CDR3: CAISADRASYEQYF. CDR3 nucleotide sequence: TGTGCCATCAGTGCGGACAGGGCATCCTACGAGCAGTACTTC.